This T cell receptor beta chain was sequenced for a study of OX40 agonist ivuxolimab in advanced cancers. Study-level findings and limits: Within 6 weeks, CD4+ and CD8+ blood T cells expanded clonally at 0.1 to 3.0 mg/kg. Among expanded peripheral T cells, antigen specificity went undetermined.

Some clones are missing from TCRdb's copy, which holds only in-frame ones; the method was immunoSEQ multiplex PCR. The sample includes roughly 73,000 clones, around nine tenths of them seen just once. Remarks on this clone: The antigen is not known.

Trimming removed 3 bases at V and 8 bases at J, with 14 bases between. The germline CDR1 and CDR2 sequences are LNHNV and YYDKDF (reference sequence). This CDR3 comprises 14 residues. The clonotype originates from an adult with an advanced solid tumor such as melanoma, head and neck, liver or kidney cancer. The chain links TRBV15 to TRBJ2-1; D may be TRBD1 (6 bases). Sequencing was performed on CD4+ or CD8+ T cells sorted from blood, taken in a trial of the OX40 agonist ivuxolimab. Here the CDR3 DNA reads TGTGCCACCAGCAGGGGACAACAGGGCCATGAGCAGTTCTTC. It yields the protein CATSRGQQGHEQFF.